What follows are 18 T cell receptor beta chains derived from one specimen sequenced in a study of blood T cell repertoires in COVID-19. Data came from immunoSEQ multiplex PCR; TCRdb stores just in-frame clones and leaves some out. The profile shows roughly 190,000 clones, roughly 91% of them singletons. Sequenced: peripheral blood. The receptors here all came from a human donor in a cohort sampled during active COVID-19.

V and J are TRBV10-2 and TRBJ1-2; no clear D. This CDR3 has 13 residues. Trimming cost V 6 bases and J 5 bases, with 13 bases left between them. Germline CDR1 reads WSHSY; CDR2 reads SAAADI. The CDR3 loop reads CASRDVAKYGYTF. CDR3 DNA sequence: TGCGCCAGCAGGGACGTAGCGAAATATGGCTACACCTTC.

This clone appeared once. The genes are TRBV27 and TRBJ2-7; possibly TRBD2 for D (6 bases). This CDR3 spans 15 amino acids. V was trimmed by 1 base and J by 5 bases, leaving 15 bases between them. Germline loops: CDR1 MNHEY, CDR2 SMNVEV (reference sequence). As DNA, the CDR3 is TGTGCCAGCAGTTTATTGGCAGGGAGGCCGAACGAGCAGTACTTC. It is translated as CASSLLAGRPNEQYF.

In nucleotides, the CDR3 is TGTGCCAGCAGCGTGGGGGGGGAGACCCAGTACTTC. It translates to CASSVGGETQYF. The rearrangement links TRBV9 to TRBJ2-5, with TRBD2 matching 7 bases. The J segment lost 5 bases and the V segment lost 2 bases, leaving 0 bases of the junction unmatched. This CDR3 has 12 residues. Germline values: CDR1 SGDLS, CDR2 YYNGEE.

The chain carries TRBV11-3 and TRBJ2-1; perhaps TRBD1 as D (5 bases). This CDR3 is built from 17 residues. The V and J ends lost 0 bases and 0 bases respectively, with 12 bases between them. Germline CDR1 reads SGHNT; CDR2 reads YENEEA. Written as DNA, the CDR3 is TGTGCCAGCAGCTTAGATCAGGGCGGTAGCTCCTACAATGAGCAGTTCTTC. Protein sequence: CASSLDQGGSSYNEQFF.

The CDR3 DNA sequence: TGTGCCAGCAGCCAAGATTGGGGAGGTAGCCTGCAGTTCTTC. Its translation is CASSQDWGGSLQFF. This chain joins TRBV4-2 and TRBJ2-1; D is possibly TRBD2 (6 bases). This CDR3 is 14 amino acids long. Germline CDR1 is LGHNA and CDR2 is YNFKEQ. The V end lost 0 bases, the J end lost 12 bases, and 15 bases lay between the germline ends.

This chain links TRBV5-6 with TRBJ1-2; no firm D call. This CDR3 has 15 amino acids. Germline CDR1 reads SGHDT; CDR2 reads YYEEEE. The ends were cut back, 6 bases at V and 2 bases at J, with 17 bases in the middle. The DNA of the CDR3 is TGTGCCAGCAACGACAAAAGGACGGGAAACTATGGCTACACCTTC. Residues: CASNDKRTGNYGYTF.

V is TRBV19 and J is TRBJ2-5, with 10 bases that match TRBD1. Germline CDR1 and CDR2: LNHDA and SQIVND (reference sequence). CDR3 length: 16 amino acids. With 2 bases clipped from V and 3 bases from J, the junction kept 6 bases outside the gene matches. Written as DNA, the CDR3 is TGTGCCAGTAGTATATCCCCGACAGGGGGCAAAGAGACCCAGTACTTC. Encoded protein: CASSISPTGGKETQYF.

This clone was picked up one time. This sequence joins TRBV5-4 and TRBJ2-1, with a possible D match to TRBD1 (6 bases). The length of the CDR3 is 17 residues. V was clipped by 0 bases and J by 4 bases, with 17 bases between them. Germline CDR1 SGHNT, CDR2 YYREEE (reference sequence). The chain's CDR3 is CASSLGKQGVKYNEQFF. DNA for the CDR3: TGTGCCAGCAGCTTGGGAAAACAGGGTGTGAAGTACAATGAGCAGTTCTTC.

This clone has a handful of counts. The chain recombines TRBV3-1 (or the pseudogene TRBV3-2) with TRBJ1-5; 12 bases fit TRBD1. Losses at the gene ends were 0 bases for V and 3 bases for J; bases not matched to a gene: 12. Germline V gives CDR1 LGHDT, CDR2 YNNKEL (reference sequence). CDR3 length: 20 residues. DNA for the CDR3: TGTGCCAGCAGCCAAGATGCCCCGGGGACAGGGGGCATCAACAATCAGCCCCAGCATTTT. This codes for CASSQDAPGTGGINNQPQHF.

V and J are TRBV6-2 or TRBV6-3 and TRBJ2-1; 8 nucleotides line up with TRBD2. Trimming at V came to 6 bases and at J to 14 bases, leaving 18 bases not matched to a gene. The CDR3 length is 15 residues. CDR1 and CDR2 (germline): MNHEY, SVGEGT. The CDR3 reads CASSISGGSGNPEFF. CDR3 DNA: TGTGCCAGCAGCATCTCTGGGGGTAGCGGGAACCCCGAGTTCTTC.

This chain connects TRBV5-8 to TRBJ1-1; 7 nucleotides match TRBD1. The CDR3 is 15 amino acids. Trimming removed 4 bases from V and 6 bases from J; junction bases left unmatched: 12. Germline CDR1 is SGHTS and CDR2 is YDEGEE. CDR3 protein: CASSAYRGGVAEAFF. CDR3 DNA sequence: TGTGCCAGCAGCGCCTACAGGGGAGGAGTCGCTGAAGCTTTCTTT.

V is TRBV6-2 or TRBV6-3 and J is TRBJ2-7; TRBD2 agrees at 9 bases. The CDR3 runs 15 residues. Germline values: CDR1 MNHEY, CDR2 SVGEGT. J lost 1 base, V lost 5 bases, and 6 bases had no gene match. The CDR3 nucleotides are TGTGCCAGCAGTCAGGGACTAGCTGCATCCTACGAGCAGTACTTC. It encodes CASSQGLAASYEQYF.

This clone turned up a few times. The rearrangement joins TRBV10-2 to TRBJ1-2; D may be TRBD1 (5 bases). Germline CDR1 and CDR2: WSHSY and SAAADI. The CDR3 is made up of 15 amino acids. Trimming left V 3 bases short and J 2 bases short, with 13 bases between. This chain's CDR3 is CASSDRVSANYGYTF. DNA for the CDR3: TGCGCCAGCAGTGACAGGGTTTCAGCGAACTATGGCTACACCTTC.

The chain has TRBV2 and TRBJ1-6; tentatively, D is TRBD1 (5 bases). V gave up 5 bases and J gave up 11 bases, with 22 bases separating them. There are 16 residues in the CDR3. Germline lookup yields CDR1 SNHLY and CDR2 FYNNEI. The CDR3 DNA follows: TGTGCCAGCAGTCCCAGCCTTGGGGCACCATCGGCACCCCTCCACTTT. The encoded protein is CASSPSLGAPSAPLHF.

Written as DNA, the CDR3 is TGTGCCAGCAGCTTTCGGAACACTGAAGCTTTCTTT. Translation gives CASSFRNTEAFF. This chain links TRBV11-1 with TRBJ1-1, with no clear D. Germline values: CDR1 SGHAT, CDR2 FQDESV (reference sequence). This CDR3 has 12 amino acids. V dropped 3 bases and J dropped 1 base, with 3 bases sitting between them.

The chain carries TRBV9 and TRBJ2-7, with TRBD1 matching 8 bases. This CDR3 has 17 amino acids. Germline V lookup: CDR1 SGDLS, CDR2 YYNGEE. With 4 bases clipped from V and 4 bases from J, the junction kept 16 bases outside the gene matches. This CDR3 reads CASSQQVGAGGEYEQYF. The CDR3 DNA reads TGTGCCAGCAGCCAACAGGTTGGGGCAGGGGGCGAATACGAGCAGTACTTC. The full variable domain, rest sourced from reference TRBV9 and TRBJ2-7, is DSGVTQTPKHLITATGQRVTLRCSPRSGDLSVYWYQQSLDQGLQFLIQYYNGEERAKGNILERFSAQQFPDLHSELNLSSLELGDSALYFCASSQQVGAGGEYEQYFGPGTRLTVT.

The CDR3: CASSHGQGLTGELFF. The CDR3 coding sequence is TGTGCCAGCAGTCATGGACAGGGTTTAACCGGGGAGCTGTTTTTT. V and J are TRBV6-5 and TRBJ2-2, with 8 bases identical to TRBD1. The length of the CDR3 is 15 residues. The V and J ends lost 5 bases and 5 bases, in that order; junction bases with no gene match: 7. Germline V CDR1 and CDR2: MNHEY, SVGAGI.

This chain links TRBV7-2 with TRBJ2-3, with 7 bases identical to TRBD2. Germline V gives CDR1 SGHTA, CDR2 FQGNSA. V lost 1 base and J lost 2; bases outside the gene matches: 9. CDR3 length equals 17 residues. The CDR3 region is CASSLEGAGTPTDTQYF. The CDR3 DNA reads TGTGCCAGCAGCTTAGAGGGAGCGGGGACCCCCACAGATACGCAGTATTTT.